A selection of T cell receptor beta chains follows, all from one sample in a study of PD-L1 blockade in urothelial cancer. Libraries were prepared by immunoSEQ multiplex PCR; TCRdb keeps only in-frame clonotypes and omits some of them. The sample records 58,000 or so clones, about 82% being singletons. The sequencing used PBMCs, collected around atezolizumab (anti-PD-L1) treatment. The receptors stem from a man aged 45-60 years with urothelial cancer. CDR3s leave out the opening cysteine and the closing phenylalanine or tryptophan.

ASSSLAGGRTDTQY,TRBJ2-3,TRBV11-2
ASSPQNSNTEAF,TRBJ1-1,TRBV18
ATSREWTEINGYT,TRBJ1-2,TRBV15
AWSAVANYGYT,TRBJ1-2,TRBV30
ASSLAKNIQY,TRBJ2-4,TRBV28
ASRTGLYEQY,TRBJ2-7,TRBV28
ATSKASGAYEQY,TRBJ2-7,TRBV15
ASSLPSGSGTDTQY,TRBJ2-3,TRBV28
ASSLEGTSASNEQF,TRBJ2-1,TRBV5-1
ASSVGGAGFDEQF,TRBJ2-1,TRBV2
ASTLGLGNTIY,TRBJ1-3,TRBV6-6
ASSLNRGGNEKLF,TRBJ1-4,TRBV19
ANQRTGVSQPQH,TRBJ1-5,TRBV28
ASSARLASTDTQY,TRBJ2-3,TRBV7-3
ASSITGSGTDTQY,TRBJ2-3,TRBV7-9
SAGQSLYGYT,TRBJ1-2,TRBV29-1
ASSPGLAGKGTQY,TRBJ2-5,TRBV5-1
ASSLETYSHSPLH,TRBJ1-6,TRBV5-1
ASSLTGGIVNQPQH,TRBJ1-5,TRBV28
ASSEGTAYEQY,TRBJ2-7,TRBV6-5
ASSWTGLGNEQY,TRBJ2-7,TRBV5-4
ASSSPGRAAEKLF,TRBJ1-4,TRBV28
ASSTAGWSYEQY,TRBJ2-7,TRBV5-1
ASTGLAGGAYEQY,TRBJ2-7,TRBV2
ASSPDRYSEAF,TRBJ1-1,TRBV5-1
ASSSHGEERYEQY,TRBJ2-7,TRBV28
ASSGTGFSTEAF,TRBJ1-1,TRBV28
ASSEIPSGTYEQY,TRBJ2-7,TRBV5-1
AASLGGSSGNTIY,TRBJ1-3,TRBV6-1
ASSAGLAGAETQY,TRBJ2-5,TRBV6-1
ASSLEQGAEAF,TRBJ1-1,TRBV6-5
ASSYSERRQSYEQY,TRBJ2-7,TRBV6-6
ASSPQGTGGYT,TRBJ1-2,TRBV6-6
ASSYGQGWEKLF,TRBJ1-4,TRBV27
ASSMIAGTYEQY,TRBJ2-7,TRBV28
ASSHRAAKEKLF,TRBJ1-4,TRBV7-9
ASSPGTSGLQETQY,TRBJ2-5,TRBV27
ASSLAHGLAADEQF,TRBJ2-1,TRBV5-1
ASSLTGVNYGYT,TRBJ1-2,TRBV27
ASSLQGWDHEQY,TRBJ2-7,TRBV28
ASSRSQGYNEQF,TRBJ2-1,TRBV4-1
ASSSGWTGSSSPLH,TRBJ1-6,TRBV7-9
ASSFRDRDPYGYT,TRBJ1-2,TRBV5-1
ASSTPRTGNYEQY,TRBJ2-7,TRBV27
ASSSNQGYEQY,TRBJ2-7,TRBV18
ASSPTGINTGELF,TRBJ2-2,TRBV19
ASSYSGQSNEKLF,TRBJ1-4,TRBV6-6
ASSQLLRQGAETQY,TRBJ2-5,TRBV5-6
ASYEVDGTEAF,TRBJ1-1,TRBV18
ASSPRVGYQETQY,TRBJ2-5,TRBV23-1
ASGLGGYGYT,TRBJ1-2,TRBV21-1
ASSLGRGEQETQY,TRBJ2-5,TRBV5-6
ASLRTEGVPPLH,TRBJ1-6,TRBV2